These T cell receptor beta chains were read from a single sample in a study of shared clonotypes between healthy human individuals. Some clones are missing from TCRdb's copy, which holds only in-frame ones; the method was immunoSEQ multiplex PCR. The data hold millions of clones, with approximately 95% observed a single time. What was sequenced was naive CD4+ T cells from PBMCs. The receptor source for this set is a man younger than 35 in good health. Some clones in this sample may be carry-over from other donors' samples. Each CDR3 is given with its conserved first and last residue. Fields, in order: clone size, D gene, J gene, V gene, CDR3 protein, CDR3 DNA. A D gene is named only where the DNA matches it firmly. Some rows mark clone size as missing; the rest say once, few, many or name a class of expanded clone.

. . TRBJ1-3 TRBV30 CAWGDAVVGNTIYF TGTGCCTGGGGGGACGCAGTAGTTGGAAACACCATATATTTT
. . TRBJ2-7 TRBV6-6 CASSYSASSSEYF TGTGCCAGCAGTTACTCCGCCAGCTCCTCTGAGTACTTC
. TRBD2 TRBJ2-4 TRBV5-1 CASSFYGGENIQYF TGCGCCAGCAGCTTCTATGGGGGGGAAAACATTCAGTACTTC
. TRBD1 TRBJ1-2 TRBV5-1 CASSQGGGYGYTF TGCGCCAGCAGTCAGGGGGGAGGCTATGGCTACACCTTC
. . TRBJ2-5 TRBV7-2 CASSLRASQETQYF TGTGCCAGCAGCTTAAGGGCGTCGCAAGAGACCCAGTACTTC
few . TRBJ1-5 TRBV6-1 CASSDFRSEPQHF TGTGCCAGCAGTGATTTCCGGAGTGAGCCCCAGCATTTT
. . TRBJ2-2 TRBV4-3 CASTLRHTNTGELFF TGCGCCAGCACCCTCCGACACACGAACACCGGGGAGCTGTTTTTT
few . TRBJ1-4 TRBV5-4 CASSQDSRTNEKLFF TGTGCCAGCAGTCAGGACAGCCGTACTAATGAAAAACTGTTTTTT
. . TRBJ1-1 TRBV5-1 CASSATQNTEAFF TGCGCCAGCAGCGCCACCCAGAACACTGAAGCTTTCTTT
. TRBD2 TRBJ2-7 TRBV5-1 CASSLLAGDYEQYF TGCGCCAGCAGCTTGCTAGCGGGAGACTACGAGCAGTACTTC
. . TRBJ2-3 TRBV5-1 CASSVSQGRTDTQYF TGCGCCAGCAGCGTCTCCCAGGGCCGCACAGATACGCAGTATTTT
. . TRBJ2-2 TRBV18 CASSPANPETGELFF TGTGCCAGCTCACCCGCCAATCCGGAGACCGGGGAGCTGTTTTTT
. TRBD1 TRBJ2-1 TRBV27 CASSLWPRGLGEQFF TGTGCCAGCAGTCTGTGGCCCAGGGGGCTTGGTGAGCAGTTCTTC
. . TRBJ2-4 TRBV29-1 CSVELDGNIQYF TGCAGCGTTGAATTGGATGGGAACATTCAGTACTTC
. . TRBJ1-5 TRBV7-9 CASSPSDGSYQPQHF TGTGCCAGCAGCCCTTCGGACGGGAGCTATCAGCCCCAGCATTTT
. . TRBJ1-2 TRBV6-5 CASSYSGGISNYGYTF TGTGCCAGCAGTTACTCGGGGGGGATCTCTAACTATGGCTACACCTTC
. . TRBJ1-5 TRBV4-1 CASSQVSPGGRNQPQHF TGCGCCAGCAGCCAGGTCTCCCCGGGGGGCCGCAATCAGCCCCAGCATTTT
. . TRBJ1-4 TRBV28 CASSPPAKGNEKLFF TGTGCCAGCAGTCCCCCGGCGAAGGGTAATGAAAAACTGTTTTTT
. . TRBJ2-5 TRBV4-3 CASSLRRGETQYF TGCGCCAGCAGCCTAAGGAGAGGTGAGACCCAGTACTTC
. TRBD2 TRBJ2-1 TRBV28 CASSLDGLAGLSYNEQFF TGTGCCAGCAGTCTAGATGGACTAGCGGGTCTCTCCTACAATGAGCAGTTCTTC
. . TRBJ2-6 TRBV18 CASSPRVKSSGANVLTF TGTGCCAGCTCACCACGGGTCAAGAGCTCTGGGGCCAACGTCCTGACTTTC
. . TRBJ2-7 TRBV5-1 CASSLGNYEQYF TGCGCCAGCAGCTTGGGGAACTACGAGCAGTACTTC
. . TRBJ2-6 TRBV9 CASSVSSGANVLTF TGTGCCAGCAGCGTGTCCTCTGGGGCCAACGTCCTGACTTTC
. . TRBJ2-2 TRBV19 CASSILDGTGELFF TGTGCCAGTAGTATCCTGGACGGGACCGGGGAGCTGTTTTTT
. TRBD1 TRBJ1-1 TRBV18 CASVTGTGATEAFF TGTGCCAGCGTTACCGGGACAGGGGCCACTGAAGCTTTCTTT
few . TRBJ1-5 TRBV27 CASSLLGQPQHF TGTGCCAGCAGTTTATTGGGTCAGCCCCAGCATTTT